These 26 T cell receptor beta chains were sequenced from one sample in a study of shared clonotypes between healthy human individuals. Method: immunoSEQ multiplex PCR; TCRdb's copy keeps in-frame clones and lacks some. The table shows approximately 2.4 million clones, with nearly 97% occurring only once. Sequencing was performed on naive CD4+ T cells sorted from blood. Subset here: CD45RA+ positively selected. Source of these receptors: a man younger than 30 in good health.

The V and J genes are TRBV12-5 and TRBJ2-3; 7 bases are a match to TRBD2. The CDR3 runs to 18 residues. The germline gives CDR1 LGHNT, CDR2 FRNRAP. J was trimmed by 3 bases and V by 1 base; bases with no gene match: 13. The CDR3 bases are TGTGCTAGTGGTTTGGGTCCAGGACTAGTGGGAGGAACAGATACGCAGTATTTT. Amino acids: CASGLGPGLVGGTDTQYF.

With respect to this clone: The junction and the germline gene differ at one end; a read error may be behind it. The chain links TRBV18 to TRBJ1-3; D is undetermined. The CDR3 extends over 10 amino acids. Germline CDR1 is KGHSH and CDR2 is LQKENI. The CDR3 DNA sequence: TGTGCCAGCTCACCTCGACGCTCTGATTTT. It translates to CASSPRRSDF.

The genes are TRBV10-3 and TRBJ1-3, with a possible D match to TRBD1 (5 bases). This CDR3 is 11 amino acids long. CDR1 is ENHRY and CDR2 is SYGVKD in the germline V gene. The CDR3: CVTQDGNTIYF. CDR3 in DNA: TGTGTCACACAGGATGGAAACACCATATATTTT.

CDR3 sequence reads: CASSLTLAGGFNEQFF. Here the CDR3 DNA reads TGCGCCAGCAGCTTAACCCTAGCGGGGGGGTTCAATGAGCAGTTCTTC. V and J are TRBV5-1 and TRBJ2-1, with 12 nucleotides matching TRBD2. The V gene's germline CDR1 is SGHRS and CDR2 YFSETQ. The CDR3 loop spans 16 amino acids. Trimming took 2 bases from V and 6 from J; bases not matched to a gene: 6.

The genes are TRBV5-1 and TRBJ2-3; no reliable D call. Trimming removed 4 bases at V and 4 bases at J, with 16 bases between. CDR3 length: 15 residues. The germline CDR1 and CDR2 sequences are SGHRS and YFSETQ. This CDR3 is CASSLLGLKSDTQYF. The CDR3 DNA reads TGCGCCAGCAGCCTACTGGGGTTGAAATCAGATACGCAGTATTTT.

This clone was counted a few times. The chain is built from TRBV28 and TRBJ1-1, with TRBD1 matching 7 bases. V lost 3 bases, J lost 0 bases, and 7 bases stayed unmatched. The CDR3 totals 16 residues. In germline, CDR1 is MDHEN, CDR2 SYDVKM. CDR3 DNA sequence: TGTGCCAGCAGTTTGGCAGACAGGGTCCTGAACACTGAAGCTTTCTTT. Translation: CASSLADRVLNTEAFF.

J is TRBJ2-7 and V is TRBV9, with 7 positions matching TRBD1. Germline V gene sequence: CDR1 SGDLS, CDR2 YYNGEE. Trimming removed 0 bases from V and 8 bases from J; junction bases left unmatched: 11. The CDR3 consists of 15 residues. The CDR3 protein is CASSVGLGDSPKQYF. CDR3 DNA sequence: TGTGCCAGCAGCGTAGGACTTGGGGACAGCCCCAAGCAGTACTTC.

The chain links TRBV5-8 to TRBJ2-5, with D unclear. The CDR3 has 13 amino acids. From germline, CDR1 is SGHTS and CDR2 YDEGEE. V gave up 2 bases and J gave up 4 bases, with 9 bases separating them. As DNA, the CDR3 is TGTGCCAGCAGCTTTGTAGGATCAGAGACCCAGTACTTC. Its translation is CASSFVGSETQYF.

The gene calls are TRBV6-1 and TRBJ2-7, with D possibly matching TRBD2 (6 bases). Per germline, CDR1 MNHNS and CDR2 SASEGT. This CDR3 region has 17 residues. V was clipped by 3 bases and J by 2 bases, with 20 bases between them. The CDR3 loop is CASSDGRRTFWTYEQYF. The DNA for the CDR3 is TGTGCCAGCAGTGACGGGAGACGCACCTTCTGGACCTACGAGCAGTACTTC.

The rearrangement joins TRBV5-1 to TRBJ2-3; TRBD2 matches at 13 bases. This CDR3 comprises 15 residues. Trimming removed 4 bases from V and 5 bases from J; junction bases left unmatched: 4. Germline CDR1 SGHRS, CDR2 YFSETQ. The CDR3 is CASSATSGREDTQYF. Here the CDR3 DNA reads TGCGCCAGCAGCGCTACTAGCGGGAGGGAAGATACGCAGTATTTT. The variable domain in full, completed from reference TRBV5-1 and TRBJ2-3, reads KAGVTQTPRYLIKTRGQQVTLSCSPISGHRSVSWYQQTPGQGLQFLFEYFSETQRNKGNFPGRFSGRQFSNSRSEMNVSTLELGDSALYLCASSATSGREDTQYFGPGTRLTVL.

V and J are TRBV11-2 and TRBJ1-1, with D uncertain. Germline V CDR1 and CDR2: SGHAT, FQNNGV. CDR3 length: 13 amino acids. Trimming left V 0 bases short and J 3 bases short, with 5 bases between. Here the CDR3 reads CASSLDPDTEAFF. In nucleotides, the CDR3 is TGTGCCAGCAGCTTAGACCCGGACACTGAAGCTTTCTTT. The whole variable domain, remainder taken from reference TRBV11-2 and TRBJ1-1, is EAGVAQSPRYKIIEKRQSVAFWCNPISGHATLYWYQQILGQGPKLLIQFQNNGVVDDSQLPKDRFSAERLKGVDSTLKIQPAKLEDSAVYLCASSLDPDTEAFFGQGTRLTVV.

The chain combines TRBV7-6 with TRBJ1-6; D ambiguous. Germline V gives CDR1 SGHVS, CDR2 FNYEAQ. The V and J ends lost 5 bases and 4 bases respectively, with 9 bases between them. The CDR3 is 14 residues long. CDR3 DNA sequence: TGTGCCAGCAGCCGCGCAGTTTATAATTCACCCCTCCACTTT. It is translated as CASSRAVYNSPLHF. Drawing the rest from reference TRBV7-6 and TRBJ1-6, the complete variable domain is GAGVSQSPRYKVTKRGQDVALRCDPISGHVSLYWYRQALGQGPEFLTYFNYEAQQDKSGLPNDRFSAERPEGSISTLTIQRTEQRDSAMYRCASSRAVYNSPLHFGNGTRLTVT.

This chain connects TRBV25-1 to TRBJ2-7, with TRBD2 matching 7 bases. J was trimmed by 2 bases and V by 10 bases; bases with no gene match: 8. The CDR3 sequence is 13 residues long. CDR1 is MGHDK, CDR2 SYGVNS, per germline. The CDR3 sequence: CATEWAGAYEQYF. The CDR3 nucleotides are TGTGCCACAGAGTGGGCGGGGGCCTACGAGCAGTACTTC.

This chain uses TRBV28 with TRBJ1-1; D is perhaps TRBD1 (5 bases). Trimming pared 7 bases from V and 0 bases from J, leaving 12 bases between. Per germline, CDR1 MDHEN and CDR2 SYDVKM. The length of the CDR3 is 14 residues. CDR3 nucleotides: TGTGCCAGCAAGACAAGGGACGTGAACACTGAAGCTTTCTTT. Amino acids: CASKTRDVNTEAFF.

This chain connects TRBV6-5 to TRBJ2-3, with 7 bases that match TRBD2. CDR1 and CDR2 (germline): MNHEY, SVGAGI. This CDR3 region has 16 residues. Trimming took 4 bases from V and 0 from J; bases not matched to a gene: 7. The CDR3 DNA reads TGTGCCAGCAGTTTACAGCTTAGCGGGAGCACAGATACGCAGTATTTT. Translation gives CASSLQLSGSTDTQYF.

The rearrangement joins TRBV5-4 to TRBJ2-7, with 13 bases lining up with TRBD2. The CDR3 runs to 19 residues. Germline-derived CDR1 and CDR2 are SGHNT and YYREEE (reference sequence). V lost 0 bases, J lost 1 base, and 10 bases stayed unmatched. The CDR3 region is CASSLGGTSGAISSYEQYF. CDR3 DNA sequence: TGTGCCAGCAGCTTGGGGGGGACTAGCGGGGCCATATCATCCTACGAGCAGTACTTC.

The genes are TRBV5-1 and TRBJ2-5; perhaps TRBD2 as D (6 bases). The CDR3 sequence is 14 residues long. The V gene's germline CDR1 is SGHRS and CDR2 YFSETQ. Trimming left V 2 bases short and J 5 bases short, with 13 bases between. The CDR3 loop reads CASSFTGAGETQYF. CDR3 in DNA: TGCGCCAGCAGCTTTACCGGGGCGGGGGAGACCCAGTACTTC.

The rearrangement links TRBV15 to TRBJ1-2, with D uncertain. CDR1 and CDR2 (germline): LNHNV, YYDKDF (reference sequence). The CDR3 runs to 16 residues. The V and J ends lost 0 bases and 0 bases respectively, with 11 bases between them. The CDR3 here is CATSREHPGANYGYTF. CDR3 coding DNA: TGTGCCACCAGCAGAGAGCATCCTGGAGCTAACTATGGCTACACCTTC.

This chain connects TRBV7-8 to TRBJ2-4; D gene unclear. The CDR3 length is 16 residues. Looked up from germline, CDR1 is SGHVS and CDR2 is FQNEAQ. The germline V and J ends were trimmed by 7 bases and 0 bases, with 16 bases remaining between them. CDR3 coding DNA: TGTGCCAGCACCCCATCCACTACCCTAGCCAAAAACATTCAGTACTTC. Encoded protein: CASTPSTTLAKNIQYF.

This chain joins TRBV14 and TRBJ2-5; D call uncertain. The CDR3 spans 15 residues. The germline V gene has CDR1 SGHDN and CDR2 FVKESK. V lost 2 bases and J 2 bases, leaving 12 bases between the germline ends. The CDR3 region is CASSQTVDWQETQYF. As DNA, the CDR3 is TGTGCCAGCAGCCAAACAGTAGACTGGCAAGAGACCCAGTACTTC.

The chain links TRBV6-1 to TRBJ1-2; D perhaps matches TRBD1 (6 bases). Trimming left V 4 bases short and J 0 bases short, with 12 bases between. This CDR3 spans 15 amino acids. Germline CDR1 and CDR2: MNHNS and SASEGT. The CDR3 protein is CASSVDREANYGYTF. The CDR3 DNA reads as TGTGCCAGCAGTGTGGACAGAGAAGCTAACTATGGCTACACCTTC.

The chain links TRBV5-1 to TRBJ2-7; TRBD2 might be the D (6 bases). CDR3 size: 14 residues. Trimming stripped 4 bases from V and 1 base from J, with 12 bases between. The germline gives CDR1 SGHRS, CDR2 YFSETQ. The CDR3 DNA reads TGCGCCAGCAGCCCCTCGACTAGTTCCTACGAGCAGTACTTC. Amino acid sequence: CASSPSTSSYEQYF.

The rearrangement joins TRBV5-6 to TRBJ1-2; 8 positions agree with TRBD1. Germline V gene lookup returns CDR1 SGHDT and CDR2 YYEEEE. J lost 2 bases, V lost 3 bases, and 9 bases had no gene match. This CDR3 comprises 16 residues. CDR3 region: CASSSGTGTTNYGYTF. CDR3 in DNA: TGTGCCAGCAGCTCCGGGACAGGCACCACCAACTATGGCTACACCTTC.

The chain has TRBV27 and TRBJ2-7; D possibly corresponds to TRBD1 (5 bases). Deletions cut 2 bases from V and 4 bases from J, with 21 bases between. The CDR3 is 17 residues long. CDR1 and CDR2 (germline): MNHEY, SMNVEV (reference sequence). CDR3 region: CASSLEAGSVLGYEQYF. The DNA of the CDR3 is TGTGCCAGCAGTTTAGAGGCAGGGTCAGTTTTGGGGTACGAGCAGTACTTC.

This clone was picked up one time. This rearrangement joins TRBV4-1 to TRBJ2-7, with 8 bases that match TRBD2. The CDR3 loop spans 16 amino acids. V was pared by 3 bases and J by 3 bases, with 10 bases of the junction left unmatched. The germline gives CDR1 MGHRA, CDR2 YSYEKL. For the CDR3, the DNA is TGCGCCAGCAGCCATGGTGGACTAGCCGAAGACTACGAGCAGTACTTC. Translated, it gives CASSHGGLAEDYEQYF.

The chain employs TRBV1 and TRBJ2-5; the table's D gene call, TRBD1, was not cross checked with the DNA. TRBV1 constitutes a pseudogene. This CDR3 is built from 17 residues. The CDR3 is CTSSQAPPGQLSETQYF. CDR3 DNA sequence: TGCACCAGCAGCCAAGCCCCTCCGGGACAGCTTTCGGAGACCCAGTACTTC.